This entry concerns a single T cell receptor (beta chain). The sample originates from a study of blood T cell repertoires in COVID-19. Study context: The United States, Italy and Spain provided the acute and convalescent COVID-19 samples.

Authors' data handling: Estimated nucleated cell counts came from reference gene primer amplification. Produced via immunoSEQ multiplex PCR; TCRdb's table is partial and in-frame only. The DNA was the basis for D and trimming; V, J and clone size are from that table. The sample shows 200,000 to 250,000 clones, under 90% of them seen only once. The TCR was taken from a man aged 25 to 45 with active or convalescent COVID-19. Sequencing was done on a sample of peripheral blood.

This chain's CDR3 is CASSPGTGVGDTQYF. The CDR3 nucleotides are TGTGCCAGCAGCCCCGGGACAGGGGTAGGAGATACGCAGTATTTT. V gene TRBV5-6 combines with J gene TRBJ2-3; 10 nucleotides agree with TRBD1. V shed 4 bases and J 5 bases; nucleotides not matched to a gene: 7. This CDR3 is 15 amino acids long. Per the germline V gene, CDR1 is SGHDT and CDR2 is YYEEEE.